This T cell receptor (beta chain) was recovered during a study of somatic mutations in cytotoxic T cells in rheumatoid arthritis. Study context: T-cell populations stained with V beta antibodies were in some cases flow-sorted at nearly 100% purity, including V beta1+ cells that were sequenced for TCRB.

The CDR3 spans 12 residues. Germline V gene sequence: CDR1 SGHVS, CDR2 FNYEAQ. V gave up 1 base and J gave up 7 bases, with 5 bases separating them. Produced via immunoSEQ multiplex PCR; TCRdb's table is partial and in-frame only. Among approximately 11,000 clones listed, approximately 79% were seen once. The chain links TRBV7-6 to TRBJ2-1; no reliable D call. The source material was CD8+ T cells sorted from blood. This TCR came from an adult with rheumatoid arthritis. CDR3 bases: TGTGCCAGCAGCTTAGAGAAAAATGAGCAGTTCTTC. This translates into CASSLEKNEQFF.